Below are 10 T cell receptor beta chains sequenced from a single sample in a study of shared T cell receptors in the human thymus. Sequenced by immunoSEQ multiplex PCR; TCRdb stores in-frame clones only, minus some. The sample yields some 700,000 clones, roughly 90% seen once. In addition, the sample was reused for a study of human thymus T cells.

The specimen was thymocytes. These receptors all come from a boy under three years old with a congenital heart defect.

The chain combines TRBV28 with TRBJ1-5, with D possibly being TRBD1 (5 bases). The germline V gene has CDR1 MDHEN and CDR2 SYDVKM. The CDR3 spans 14 residues. V gave up 6 bases and J gave up 1 base, with 10 bases separating them. CDR3 DNA sequence: TGTGCCAGCAGAAAGGGGATCAGCAATCAGCCCCAGCATTTT. It yields the protein CASRKGISNQPQHF.

Turning to this clone: The conserved phenylalanine or tryptophan normally closing the CDR3 is absent here, so this likely arose from a read error. It is unclear where the CDR3 begins or ends on the DNA, so no DNA is shown, and the CDR3 is as TCRdb lists it. The CDR3 sequence is CASTPPGTGGP. This sequence joins TRBV2 and TRBJ2-7; the table's D call of TRBD1 was not tested on the DNA. CDR1 is SNHLY and CDR2 is FYNNEI in the germline V gene. Both ends counted, the CDR3 spans 11 residues.

The J gene is TRBJ2-1, the V gene TRBV4-1; D gene ambiguous. This CDR3 has 13 residues. Trimming stripped 3 bases from V and 4 bases from J, with 7 bases between. From germline, CDR1 is MGHRA and CDR2 YSYEKL. In DNA, the CDR3 is TGCGCCAGCAGCCACGGCGGTTACAATGAGCAGTTCTTC. Residues: CASSHGGYNEQFF.

The V call is TRBV5-1, the J call TRBJ2-1, with D perhaps matching TRBD2 (5 bases). From germline, CDR1 is SGHRS and CDR2 YFSETQ. V shed 7 bases and J shed 7 bases, with 12 bases lying between them. The CDR3 totals 12 residues. CDR3 protein: CASGRGGNEQFF. Written as DNA, the CDR3 is TGCGCCAGCGGGAGAGGTGGGAATGAGCAGTTCTTC.

This clone has only one observation. The J gene is TRBJ2-7, the V gene TRBV5-4; 9 bases are shared with TRBD2. Germline lookup yields CDR1 SGHNT and CDR2 YYREEE (reference sequence). This CDR3 has 20 residues. V lost 1 base to trimming and J lost 0 bases; unmatched junction nucleotides: 17. The CDR3: CASSLQLAGEPTKVSYEQYF. CDR3 DNA sequence: TGTGCCAGCAGCTTGCAACTAGCGGGCGAACCCACCAAGGTCTCCTACGAGCAGTACTTC.

This clone was detected once. V and J are TRBV19 and TRBJ1-3; D perhaps matches TRBD1 (5 bases). The CDR3 contains 17 residues. V was shortened by 1 base and J by 4 bases, with 17 bases between the two germline ends. The germline V gene has CDR1 LNHDA and CDR2 SQIVND (reference sequence). The CDR3 bases are TGTGCCAGTAGTATAGGAGTAAGGAAGGGGATAGGAAACACCATATATTTT. Translated, it gives CASSIGVRKGIGNTIYF. The full variable domain, with the rest looked up from reference TRBV19 and TRBJ1-3, is DGGITQSPKYLFRKEGQNVTLSCEQNLNHDAMYWYRQDPGQGLRLIYYSQIVNDFQKGDIAEGYSVSREKKESFPLTVTSAQKNPTAFYLCASSIGVRKGIGNTIYFGEGSWLTVV.

The chain links TRBV10-2 to TRBJ2-7, with 7 nucleotides matching TRBD2. The CDR3 is made up of 15 amino acids. Germline values: CDR1 WSHSY, CDR2 SAAADI. The V segment lost 6 bases and the J segment 0 bases; nucleotides outside the gene matches: 8. This CDR3 reads CASREVAGNSYEQYF. CDR3 DNA sequence: TGCGCCAGCAGGGAGGTAGCGGGTAACTCCTACGAGCAGTACTTC.

The chain joins TRBV18 to TRBJ2-3; weak D call: TRBD2 (6 bases). The V end was cut by 2 bases, the J end by 3 bases, with 6 bases between. The CDR3 runs to 13 residues. From germline, CDR1 is KGHSH and CDR2 LQKENI. The CDR3 region is CASSPGTTDTQYF. DNA of the CDR3: TGTGCCAGCTCACCAGGGACTACAGATACGCAGTATTTT. Using reference TRBV18 and TRBJ2-3 for the parts outside the CDR3, the full variable domain is NAGVMQNPRHLVRRRGQEARLRCSPMKGHSHVYWYRQLPEEGLKFMVYLQKENIIDESGMPKERFSAEFPKEGPSILRIQQVVRGDSAAYFCASSPGTTDTQYFGPGTRLTVL.

This chain joins TRBV7-2 and TRBJ2-7, with 7 bases identical to TRBD2. Trimming at V came to 5 bases and at J to 9 bases, leaving 16 bases not matched to a gene. CDR3 length: 15 residues. The germline CDR1 and CDR2 sequences are SGHTA and FQGNSA. The CDR3 loop is CASSPAETSLYGQYF. DNA of the CDR3: TGTGCCAGCAGCCCGGCGGAGACTAGCTTATATGGGCAGTACTTC.

The V and J genes are TRBV28 and TRBJ2-1, with 7 bases identical to TRBD2. The CDR3 runs 17 residues. The junction had 11 bases not matched to a gene; V was cut back by 6 bases and J by 0 bases. Germline V gene lookup returns CDR1 MDHEN and CDR2 SYDVKM. DNA for the CDR3: TGTGCCAGCAGCCAAGATACTAGCGTGAGCTCCTACAATGAGCAGTTCTTC. Protein product: CASSQDTSVSSYNEQFF.